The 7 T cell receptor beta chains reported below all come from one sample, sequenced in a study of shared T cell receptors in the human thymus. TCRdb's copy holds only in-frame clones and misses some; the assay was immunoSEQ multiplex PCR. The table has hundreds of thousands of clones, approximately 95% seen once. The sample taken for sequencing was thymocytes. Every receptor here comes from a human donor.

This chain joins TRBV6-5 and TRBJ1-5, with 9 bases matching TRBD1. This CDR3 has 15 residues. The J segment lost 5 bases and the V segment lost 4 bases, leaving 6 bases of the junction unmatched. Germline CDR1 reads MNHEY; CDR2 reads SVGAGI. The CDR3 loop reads CASSSTGTGYQPQHF. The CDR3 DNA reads TGTGCCAGCAGTTCCACCGGGACAGGGTATCAGCCCCAGCATTTT.

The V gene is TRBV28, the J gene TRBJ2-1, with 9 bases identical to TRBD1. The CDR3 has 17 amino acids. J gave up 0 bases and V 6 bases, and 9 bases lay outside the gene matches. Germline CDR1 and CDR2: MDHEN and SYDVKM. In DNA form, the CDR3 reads TGTGCCAGCAGCTCTCGGGACAGGGTGAGCTCCTACAATGAGCAGTTCTTC. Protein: CASSSRDRVSSYNEQFF.

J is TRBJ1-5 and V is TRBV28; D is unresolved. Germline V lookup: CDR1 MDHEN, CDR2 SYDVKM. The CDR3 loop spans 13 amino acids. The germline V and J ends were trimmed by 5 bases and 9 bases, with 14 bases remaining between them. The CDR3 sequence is CASSPLPRGPQHF. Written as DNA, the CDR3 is TGTGCCAGCAGTCCCCTACCTCGGGGGCCCCAGCATTTT.

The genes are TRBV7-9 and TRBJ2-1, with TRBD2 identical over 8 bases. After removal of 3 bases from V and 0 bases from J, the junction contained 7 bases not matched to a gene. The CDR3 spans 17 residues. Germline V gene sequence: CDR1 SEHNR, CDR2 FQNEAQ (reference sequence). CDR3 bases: TGTGCCAGCAGCTTGCCCCTAGCGGGCCACTCCTACAATGAGCAGTTCTTC. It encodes CASSLPLAGHSYNEQFF.

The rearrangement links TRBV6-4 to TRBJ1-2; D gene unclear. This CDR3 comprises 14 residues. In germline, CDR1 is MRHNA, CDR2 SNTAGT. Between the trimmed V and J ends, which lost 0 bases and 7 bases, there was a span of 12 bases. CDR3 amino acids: CASSDSRARGGYTF. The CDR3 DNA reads TGTGCCAGCAGTGACTCTAGGGCCCGGGGTGGCTACACCTTC.

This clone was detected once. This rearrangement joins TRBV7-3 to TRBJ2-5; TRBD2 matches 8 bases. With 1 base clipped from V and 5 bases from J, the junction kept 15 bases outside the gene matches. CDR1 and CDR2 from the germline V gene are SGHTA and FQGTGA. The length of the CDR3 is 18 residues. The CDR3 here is CASSLKSGREVFGETQYF. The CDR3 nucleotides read TGTGCCAGCAGCTTAAAGTCCGGGCGGGAGGTATTTGGTGAGACCCAGTACTTC.

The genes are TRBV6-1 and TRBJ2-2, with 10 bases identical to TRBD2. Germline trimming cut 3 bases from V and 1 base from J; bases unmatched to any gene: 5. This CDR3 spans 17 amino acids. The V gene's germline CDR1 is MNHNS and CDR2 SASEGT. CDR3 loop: CASSDVSGGRNTGELFF. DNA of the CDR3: TGTGCCAGCAGTGACGTTAGCGGGGGGAGGAACACCGGGGAGCTGTTTTTT.